The T cell receptor beta chain under discussion was sequenced for a study of shared T cell receptors in the human thymus. TCRdb keeps only in-frame clones here, not all; method: immunoSEQ multiplex PCR. The table records approximately 760,000 clones, roughly 88% of them present only once. CDR3 length: 12 amino acids. CDR1 and CDR2 (germline): SGDLS, YYNGEE. V was pared by 3 bases and J by 5 bases, with 8 bases between. These data also featured in a second study, about human thymus T cells. From that study: The donors were infants in Finland with congenital heart defects, otherwise immunologically healthy. Thymic material originated from resections removed in the course of corrective heart surgery. Both thymic and peripheral blood repertoires showed apparently biased V and J usage.

The sample comprised thymocytes. The clonotype was recovered from a girl under three years old with a congenital heart defect. The J gene is TRBJ2-5, the V gene TRBV9; a weak D match, TRBD2 (5 bases). CDR3 region: CASSGRGETQYF. CDR3 in DNA: TGTGCCAGCAGCGGACGAGGGGAGACCCAGTACTTC. The full variable domain, its missing parts supplied by reference TRBV9 and TRBJ2-5, is DSGVTQTPKHLITATGQRVTLRCSPRSGDLSVYWYQQSLDQGLQFLIQYYNGEERAKGNILERFSAQQFPDLHSELNLSSLELGDSALYFCASSGRGETQYFGPGTRLLVL.